This TCR beta chain was observed in a study of T cells in Graves' hyperthyroidism and ophthalmopathy. Regarding the study as a whole: A 13 V-J model separated ophthalmopathy from stable hyperthyroidism.

Trimming shortened V by 6 bases and J by 2 bases, and 20 bases separated the two germline ends. Germline values: CDR1 MNHGY, CDR2 SVAAGI. CDR3 length: 16 residues. The definition of stable Graves' hyperthyroidism was no ophthalmopathy progression within 18 months. This clonotype has a single count. The target antigen is unknown. Amplified regions were TCR beta CDR3 sequences from RNA transcripts. First-round RT-PCR with HTBI primers amplified the TCR CDR3 region. TCRdb reanalysed the multiplex PCR reads using MiXCR and keeps one entry per CDR3 protein. The table has some 740,000 distinct CDR3 sequences, 14% seen once.

This clonotype was obtained from a woman between 18 and 30 years old with Graves' hyperthyroidism. This chain connects TRBV6-9 to TRBJ2-7; TRBD1 is a possible D gene (6 bases). The source material was blood. The CDR3 here is CASRSERQESPYEQYF. CDR3 DNA sequence: TGTGCCAGCAGAAGTGAGCGACAGGAGAGCCCCTACGAGCAGTACTTC.